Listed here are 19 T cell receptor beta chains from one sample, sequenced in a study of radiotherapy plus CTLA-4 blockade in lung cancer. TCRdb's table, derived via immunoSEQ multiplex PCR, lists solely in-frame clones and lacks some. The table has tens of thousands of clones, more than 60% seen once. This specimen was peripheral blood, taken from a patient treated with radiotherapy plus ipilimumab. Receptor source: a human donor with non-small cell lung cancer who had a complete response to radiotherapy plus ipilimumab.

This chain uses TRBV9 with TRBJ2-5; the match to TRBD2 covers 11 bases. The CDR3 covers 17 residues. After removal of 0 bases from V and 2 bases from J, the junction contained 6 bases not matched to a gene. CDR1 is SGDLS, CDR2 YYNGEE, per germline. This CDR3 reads CASSVGTSGGTQETQYF. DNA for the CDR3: TGTGCCAGCAGCGTAGGTACTAGCGGGGGCACACAAGAGACCCAGTACTTC.

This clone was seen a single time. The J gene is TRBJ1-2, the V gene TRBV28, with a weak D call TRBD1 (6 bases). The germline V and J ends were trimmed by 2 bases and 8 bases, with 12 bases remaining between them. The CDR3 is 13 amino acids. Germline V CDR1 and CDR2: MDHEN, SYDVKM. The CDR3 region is CASSLNRVLGYTF. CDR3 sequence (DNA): TGTGCCAGCAGTTTAAACAGGGTTTTAGGCTACACCTTC.

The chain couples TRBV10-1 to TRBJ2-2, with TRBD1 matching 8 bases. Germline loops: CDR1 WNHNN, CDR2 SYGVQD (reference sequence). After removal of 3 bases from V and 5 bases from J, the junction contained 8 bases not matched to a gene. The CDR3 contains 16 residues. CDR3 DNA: TGCGCCAGCAGTGAAAGTGGGACAGGTCGAACCGGGGAGCTGTTTTTT. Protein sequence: CASSESGTGRTGELFF.

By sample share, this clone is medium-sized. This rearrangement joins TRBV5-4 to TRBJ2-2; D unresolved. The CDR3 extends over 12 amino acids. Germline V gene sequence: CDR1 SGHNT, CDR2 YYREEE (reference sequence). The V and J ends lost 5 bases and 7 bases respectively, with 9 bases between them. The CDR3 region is CASSPSVGELFF. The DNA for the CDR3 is TGTGCCAGCAGTCCCTCAGTCGGGGAGCTGTTTTTT.

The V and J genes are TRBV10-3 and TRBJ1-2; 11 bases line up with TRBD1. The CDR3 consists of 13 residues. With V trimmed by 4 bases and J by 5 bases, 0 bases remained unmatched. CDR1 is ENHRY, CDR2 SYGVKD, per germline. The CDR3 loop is CAISGDRGYGYTF. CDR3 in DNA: TGTGCCATCAGTGGGGACAGGGGGTATGGCTACACCTTC.

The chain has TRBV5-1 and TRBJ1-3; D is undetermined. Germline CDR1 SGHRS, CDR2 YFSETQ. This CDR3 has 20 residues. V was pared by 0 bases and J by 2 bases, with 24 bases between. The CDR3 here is CASSLGVGASLTKTGNTIYF. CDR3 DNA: TGCGCCAGCAGCTTGGGCGTAGGTGCCTCCCTTACTAAGACTGGAAACACCATATATTTT.

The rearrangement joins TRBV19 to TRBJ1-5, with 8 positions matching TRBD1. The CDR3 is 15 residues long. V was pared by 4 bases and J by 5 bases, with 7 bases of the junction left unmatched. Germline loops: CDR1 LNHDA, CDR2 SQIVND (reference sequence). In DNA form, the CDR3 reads TGTGCCAGTAGTAAGGTCACGACAGGGGATCAGCCCCAGCATTTT. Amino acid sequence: CASSKVTTGDQPQHF.

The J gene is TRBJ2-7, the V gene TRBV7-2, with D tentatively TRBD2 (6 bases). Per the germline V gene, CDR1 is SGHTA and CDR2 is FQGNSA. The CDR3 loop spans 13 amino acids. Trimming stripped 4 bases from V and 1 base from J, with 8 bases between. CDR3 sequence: CASSSGGSYEQYF. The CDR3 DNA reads TGTGCCAGCAGCTCCGGGGGTTCCTACGAGCAGTACTTC.

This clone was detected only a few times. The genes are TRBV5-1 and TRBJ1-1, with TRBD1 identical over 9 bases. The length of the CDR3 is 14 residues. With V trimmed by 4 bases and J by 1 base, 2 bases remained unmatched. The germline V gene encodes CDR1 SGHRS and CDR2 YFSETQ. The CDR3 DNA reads TGCGCCAGCAGCCAGACAGGGGGGAACACTGAAGCTTTCTTT. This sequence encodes CASSQTGGNTEAFF.

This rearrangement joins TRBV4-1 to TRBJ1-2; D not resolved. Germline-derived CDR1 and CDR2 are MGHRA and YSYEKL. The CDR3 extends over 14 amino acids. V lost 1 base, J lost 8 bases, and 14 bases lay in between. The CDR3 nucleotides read TGCGCCAGCAGCCAAGTGGCCGTGGTTTCGGGCTACACCTTC. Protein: CASSQVAVVSGYTF.

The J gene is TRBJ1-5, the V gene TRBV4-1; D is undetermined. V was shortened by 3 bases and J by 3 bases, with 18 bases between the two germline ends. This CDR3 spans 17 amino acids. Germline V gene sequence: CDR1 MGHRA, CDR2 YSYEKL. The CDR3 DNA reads TGCGCCAGCAGCCAGGCGCCGATCCGGGGAATCAATCAGCCCCAGCATTTT. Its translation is CASSQAPIRGINQPQHF.

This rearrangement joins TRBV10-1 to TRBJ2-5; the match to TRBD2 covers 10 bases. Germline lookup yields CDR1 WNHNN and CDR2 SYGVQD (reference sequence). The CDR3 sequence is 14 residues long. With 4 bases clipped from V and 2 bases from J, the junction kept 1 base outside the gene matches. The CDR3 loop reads CASSGTSGQETQYF. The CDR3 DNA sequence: TGCGCCAGCAGTGGGACTAGCGGACAAGAGACCCAGTACTTC.

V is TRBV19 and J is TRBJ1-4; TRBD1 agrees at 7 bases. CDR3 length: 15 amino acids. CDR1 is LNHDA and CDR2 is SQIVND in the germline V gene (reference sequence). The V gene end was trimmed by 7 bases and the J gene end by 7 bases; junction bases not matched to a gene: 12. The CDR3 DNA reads TGTGCCAGTACCCCTACAGGGGAGGAGGGTGAAAAACTGTTTTTT. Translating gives CASTPTGEEGEKLFF. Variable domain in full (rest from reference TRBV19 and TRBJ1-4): DGGITQSPKYLFRKEGQNVTLSCEQNLNHDAMYWYRQDPGQGLRLIYYSQIVNDFQKGDIAEGYSVSREKKESFPLTVTSAQKNPTAFYLCASTPTGEEGEKLFFGSGTQLSVL.

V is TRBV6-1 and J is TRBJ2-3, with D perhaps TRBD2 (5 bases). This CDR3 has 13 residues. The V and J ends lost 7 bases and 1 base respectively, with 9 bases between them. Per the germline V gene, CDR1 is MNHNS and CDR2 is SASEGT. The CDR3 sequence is CASNLLGTDTQYF. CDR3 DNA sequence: TGTGCCAGCAACCTACTAGGCACAGATACGCAGTATTTT.

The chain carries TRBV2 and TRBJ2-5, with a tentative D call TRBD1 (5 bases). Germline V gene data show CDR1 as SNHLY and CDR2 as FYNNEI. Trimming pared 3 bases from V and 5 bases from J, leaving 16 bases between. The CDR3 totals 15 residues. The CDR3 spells CASSDEGAGRETQYF. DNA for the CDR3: TGTGCCAGCAGTGATGAAGGGGCAGGGCGGGAGACCCAGTACTTC.

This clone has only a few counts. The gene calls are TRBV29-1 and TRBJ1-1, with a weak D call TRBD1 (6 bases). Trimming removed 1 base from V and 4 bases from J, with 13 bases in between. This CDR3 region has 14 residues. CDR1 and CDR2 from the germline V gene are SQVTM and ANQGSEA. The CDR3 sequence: CSVEGGGEVTEAFF. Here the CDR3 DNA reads TGCAGCGTTGAAGGGGGGGGCGAGGTCACTGAAGCTTTCTTT.

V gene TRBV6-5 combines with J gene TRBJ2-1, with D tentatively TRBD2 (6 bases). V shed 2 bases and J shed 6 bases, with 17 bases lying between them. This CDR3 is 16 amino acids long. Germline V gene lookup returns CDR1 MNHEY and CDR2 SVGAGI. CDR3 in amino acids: CASSYLSLRRVNEQFF. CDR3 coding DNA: TGTGCCAGCAGTTACCTTTCGCTAAGGAGGGTCAATGAGCAGTTCTTC.

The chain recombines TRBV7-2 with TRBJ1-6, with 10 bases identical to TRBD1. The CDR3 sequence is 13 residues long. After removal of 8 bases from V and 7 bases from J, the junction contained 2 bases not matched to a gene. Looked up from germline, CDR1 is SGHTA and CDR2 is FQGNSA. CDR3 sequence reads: CASDRGQNSPLHF. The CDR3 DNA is TGTGCCAGCGACAGGGGGCAGAATTCACCCCTCCACTTT.

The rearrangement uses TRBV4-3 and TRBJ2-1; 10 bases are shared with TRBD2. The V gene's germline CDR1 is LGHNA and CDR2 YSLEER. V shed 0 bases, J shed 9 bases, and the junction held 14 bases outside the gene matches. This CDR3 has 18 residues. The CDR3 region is CASSQERGSSGGAGEQFF. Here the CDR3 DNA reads TGCGCCAGCAGCCAAGAAAGGGGTTCAAGCGGGGGGGCGGGTGAGCAGTTCTTC.